This TCR beta chain was recovered during a study of regulatory T cells in long-lasting Graves disease. Turning to the study itself: Graves' patients who were just diagnosed had used antithyroid drugs for under 3 months.

With iRepertoire HTBI primers and Arm-PCR of CDR3 regions, TCR beta libraries were built. From the multiplex PCR reads, TCRdb called clonotypes with MiXCR, one entry per CDR3 protein. The sample includes 400,000 to 550,000 distinct CDR3 sequences, 15% of them seen just once. In its sample, this clonotype was seen a few times. The CDR3 loop spans 14 amino acids. Looked up from germline, CDR1 is SNHLY and CDR2 is FYNNEI. Trimming shortened V by 6 bases and J by 6 bases, and 15 bases separated the two germline ends. Specified time point: newly diagnosed GD, antithyroid drugs for less than 3 months. From RNA extracted from PBMCs, the TCR library was made. This sample also appeared in a second study, on T cells in Graves' hyperthyroidism and ophthalmopathy. That work adds: Those with hyperthyroidism were 18 to 65 years old, newly diagnosed, and ill for under 2 months. Using 13 V-J features, a model discriminated ophthalmopathy from stable hyperthyroidism.

The sequences come from peripheral blood mononuclear cells (PBMCs), collected at new diagnosis, from a patient treated with antithyroid drugs. The chain carries TRBV2 and TRBJ1-5, with TRBD1 as a possible D gene (6 bases). This receptor was taken from a woman in her twenties or thirties with Graves disease. CDR3 in amino acids: CASRYREQGQPQHF. CDR3 sequence (DNA): TGTGCCAGCAGATACAGGGAGCAAGGTCAGCCCCAGCATTTT.